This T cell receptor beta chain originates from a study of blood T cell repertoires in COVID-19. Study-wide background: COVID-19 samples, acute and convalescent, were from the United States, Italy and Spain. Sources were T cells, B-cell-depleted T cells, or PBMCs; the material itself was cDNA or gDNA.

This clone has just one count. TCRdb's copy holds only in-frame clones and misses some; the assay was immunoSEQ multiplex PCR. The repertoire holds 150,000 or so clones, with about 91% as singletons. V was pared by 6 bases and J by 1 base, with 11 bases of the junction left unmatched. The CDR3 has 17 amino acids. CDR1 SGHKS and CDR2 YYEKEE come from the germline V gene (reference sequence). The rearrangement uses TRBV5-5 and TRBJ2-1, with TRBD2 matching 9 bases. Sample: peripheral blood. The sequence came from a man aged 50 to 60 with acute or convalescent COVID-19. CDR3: CASTLQSSGNSYNEQFF. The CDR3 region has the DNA TGTGCCAGCACCCTACAATCTAGCGGGAATTCCTACAATGAGCAGTTCTTC.